The T cell receptor (beta chain) described here comes from a study of blood T cell repertoires in COVID-19. Study-level background: PBMCs, B-cell-depleted T cells, or T cells provided the cDNA or gDNA that made up the material.

This table comes from immunoSEQ multiplex PCR, and its TCRdb copy is limited to in-frame clones, with some not included. The sample carries about 42,000 clones, about 86% recorded once. This CDR3 has 15 residues. Germline V gene sequence: CDR1 SGHRS, CDR2 YFSETQ. V lost 0 bases to trimming and J lost 0 bases, with 7 bases between them. Specimen: peripheral blood. The gene calls are TRBV5-1 and TRBJ1-5; D unclear. This clonotype was sampled from a man aged 65 to 85 with acute or convalescent COVID-19. The CDR3 reads CASSLGAYSNQPQHF. CDR3 coding DNA: TGCGCCAGCAGCTTGGGCGCGTATAGCAATCAGCCCCAGCATTTT.